The sequence of this T cell receptor (beta chain) was determined in a study of technical replicates of blood from a few donors (dated by TCRdb to 2015 to 2018). Receptor libraries were prepared by the immunoSEQ multiplex PCR assay. TCRdb took over this immuneACCESS table, retaining in-frame rearrangements with V and J assigned. Such tables are incomplete; in checked studies, under half of the missing clones stem from an unresolved V gene, and the remainder is unexplained. Counted in this sample were around 98,000 clones; around 95% of them appeared once. The top ten constitute over 0.2% of the sample. For this chain, trimming is 6 bases at the V end and 1 base at the J end, and the number of junction bases without a gene match is 7. The germline V gene yields MGHRA for CDR1 and YSYEKL for CDR2. From cysteine to phenylalanine, the CDR3 is 15 amino acids long. Just CDR3 DNA is preserved here, 45 bases in frame from base 1.

About this clone: No antigen is known for it. Base quality data are lacking; no much larger clone is found one base away.

Here the chain combines TRBV4-1 and TRBJ2-7; 9 junctional bases match TRBD2. The sequenced sample was T cells isolated from PBMCs. The clonotype was recovered from a human donor in good health. The CDR3 loop reads CASRVLAGVSYEQYF. The bases are TGCGCCAGCAGGGTCTTAGCGGGGGTTTCCTACGAGCAGTACTTC.